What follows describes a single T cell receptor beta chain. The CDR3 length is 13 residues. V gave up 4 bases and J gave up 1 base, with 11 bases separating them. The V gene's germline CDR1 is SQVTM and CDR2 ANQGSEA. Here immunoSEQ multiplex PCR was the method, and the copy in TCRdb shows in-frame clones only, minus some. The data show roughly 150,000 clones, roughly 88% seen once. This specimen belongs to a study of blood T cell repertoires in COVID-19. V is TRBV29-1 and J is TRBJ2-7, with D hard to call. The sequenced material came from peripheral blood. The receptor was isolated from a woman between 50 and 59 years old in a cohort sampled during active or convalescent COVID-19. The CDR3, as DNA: TGCAGCGTTGTCCCCGTCAGATCCTACGAGCAGTACTTC. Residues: CSVVPVRSYEQYF.